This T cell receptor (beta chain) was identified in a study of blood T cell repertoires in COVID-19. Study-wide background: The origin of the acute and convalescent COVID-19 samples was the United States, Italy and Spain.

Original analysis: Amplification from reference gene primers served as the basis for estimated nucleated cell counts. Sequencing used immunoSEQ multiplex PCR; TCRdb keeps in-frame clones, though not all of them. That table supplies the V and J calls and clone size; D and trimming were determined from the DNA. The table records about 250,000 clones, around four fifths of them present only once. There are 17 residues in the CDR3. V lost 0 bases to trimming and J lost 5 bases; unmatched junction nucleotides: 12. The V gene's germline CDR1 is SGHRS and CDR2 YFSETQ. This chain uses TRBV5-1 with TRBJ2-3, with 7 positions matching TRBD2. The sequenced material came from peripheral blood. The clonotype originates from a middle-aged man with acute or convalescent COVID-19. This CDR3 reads CASSLAYQGGGLDTQYF. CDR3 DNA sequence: TGCGCCAGCAGCTTGGCTTATCAGGGCGGGGGACTAGATACGCAGTATTTT.